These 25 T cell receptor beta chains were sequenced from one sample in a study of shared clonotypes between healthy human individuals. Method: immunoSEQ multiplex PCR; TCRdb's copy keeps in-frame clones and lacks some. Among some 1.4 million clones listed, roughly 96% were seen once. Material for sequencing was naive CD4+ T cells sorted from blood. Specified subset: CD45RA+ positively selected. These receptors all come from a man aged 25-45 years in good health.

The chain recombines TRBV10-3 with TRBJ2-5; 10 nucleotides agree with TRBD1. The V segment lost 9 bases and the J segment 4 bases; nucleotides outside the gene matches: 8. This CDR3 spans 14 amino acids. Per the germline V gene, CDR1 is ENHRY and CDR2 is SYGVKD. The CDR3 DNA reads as TGTGCCATTGGTGGGACAGGGGCATTAGAGACCCAGTACTTC. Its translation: CAIGGTGALETQYF.

CDR3 in amino acids: CSVGTDNDEQYF. The CDR3 DNA follows: TGCAGCGTAGGGACAGATAACGACGAGCAGTACTTC. The rearrangement links TRBV29-1 to TRBJ2-7; TRBD1 matches 7 bases. V lost 6 bases to trimming and J lost 5 bases; unmatched junction nucleotides: 7. Germline V gene data show CDR1 as SQVTM and CDR2 as ANQGSEA. The CDR3 sequence is 12 residues long.

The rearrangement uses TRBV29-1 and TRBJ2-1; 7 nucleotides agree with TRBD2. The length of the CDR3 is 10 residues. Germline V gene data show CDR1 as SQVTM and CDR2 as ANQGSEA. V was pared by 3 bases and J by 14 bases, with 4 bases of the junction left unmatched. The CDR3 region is CSVEGEGKFF. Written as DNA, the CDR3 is TGCAGCGTTGAGGGGGAGGGCAAGTTCTTC.

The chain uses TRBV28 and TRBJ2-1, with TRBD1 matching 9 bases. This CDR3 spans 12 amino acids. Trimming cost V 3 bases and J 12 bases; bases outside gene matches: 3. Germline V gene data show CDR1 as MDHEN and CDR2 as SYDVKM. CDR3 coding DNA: TGTGCCAGCAGTTTTTTGGACAGGGGGCAGTTCTTC. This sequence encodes CASSFLDRGQFF.

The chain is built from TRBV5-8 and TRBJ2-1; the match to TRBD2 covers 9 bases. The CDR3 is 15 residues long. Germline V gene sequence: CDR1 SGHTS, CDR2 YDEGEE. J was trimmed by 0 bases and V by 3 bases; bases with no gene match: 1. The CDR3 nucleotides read TGTGCCAGCAGCTCGCGGGGGGGCTCCTACAATGAGCAGTTCTTC. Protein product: CASSSRGGSYNEQFF. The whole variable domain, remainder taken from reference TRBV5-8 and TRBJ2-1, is EAGVTQSPTHLIKTRGQQATLRCSPISGHTSVYWYQQALGLGLQFLLWYDEGEERNRGNFPPRFSGRQFPNYSSELNVNALELEDSALYLCASSSRGGSYNEQFFGPGTRLTVL.

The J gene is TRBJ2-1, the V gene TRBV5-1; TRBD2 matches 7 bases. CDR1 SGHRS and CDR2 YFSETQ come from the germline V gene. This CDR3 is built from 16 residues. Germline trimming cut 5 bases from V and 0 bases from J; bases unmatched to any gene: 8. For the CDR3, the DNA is TGCGCCAGCAGTTTTAGTGGCGGGAGCTCCTACAATGAGCAGTTCTTC. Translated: CASSFSGGSSYNEQFF.

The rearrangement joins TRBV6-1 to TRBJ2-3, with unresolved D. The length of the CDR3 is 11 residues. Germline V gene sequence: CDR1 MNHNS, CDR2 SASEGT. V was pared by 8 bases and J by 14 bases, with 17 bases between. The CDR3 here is CASVLGRFTYF. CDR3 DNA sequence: TGTGCCAGCGTTCTGGGCAGATTTACGTATTTT.

CDR3 nucleotide sequence: TGTGCCAGCAGCCCTAGACTAGCGGCGGGATATGAGCAGTTCTTC. Translated, it gives CASSPRLAAGYEQFF. The chain recombines TRBV11-2 with TRBJ2-1, with TRBD2 matching 9 bases. J gave up 8 bases and V 5 bases, and 10 bases lay outside the gene matches. From germline, CDR1 is SGHAT and CDR2 FQNNGV. The CDR3 runs to 15 residues.

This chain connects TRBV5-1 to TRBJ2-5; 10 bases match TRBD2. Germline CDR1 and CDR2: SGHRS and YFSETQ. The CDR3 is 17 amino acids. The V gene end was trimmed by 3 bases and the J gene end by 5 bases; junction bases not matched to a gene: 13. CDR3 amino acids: CASSSLPPGLAPETQYF. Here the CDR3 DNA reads TGCGCCAGCAGCTCATTACCGCCGGGACTAGCGCCCGAGACCCAGTACTTC.

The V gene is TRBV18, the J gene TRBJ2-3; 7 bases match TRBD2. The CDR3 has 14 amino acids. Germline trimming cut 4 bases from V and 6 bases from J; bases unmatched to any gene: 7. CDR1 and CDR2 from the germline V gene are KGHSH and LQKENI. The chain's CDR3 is CASSLTYGGDTQYF. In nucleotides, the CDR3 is TGTGCCAGCTCACTTACCTACGGGGGGGATACGCAGTATTTT.

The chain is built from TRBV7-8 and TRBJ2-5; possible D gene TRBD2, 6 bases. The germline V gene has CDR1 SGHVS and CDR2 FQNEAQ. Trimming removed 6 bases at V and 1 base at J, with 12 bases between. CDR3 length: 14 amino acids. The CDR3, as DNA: TGTGCCAGCAGTCCAGGAGGGACCCAAGAGACCCAGTACTTC. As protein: CASSPGGTQETQYF.

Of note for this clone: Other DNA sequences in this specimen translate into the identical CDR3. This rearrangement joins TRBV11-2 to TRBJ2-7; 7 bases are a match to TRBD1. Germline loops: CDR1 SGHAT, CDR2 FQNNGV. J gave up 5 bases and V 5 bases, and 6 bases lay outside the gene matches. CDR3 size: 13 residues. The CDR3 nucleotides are TGTGCCAGCAGCCGCGACAGGGACCACGAGCAGTACTTC. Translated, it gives CASSRDRDHEQYF.

CDR3 residues: CASSSAGRYGYTF. The CDR3 DNA reads TGTGCCAGCAGTTCCGCAGGGCGGTATGGCTACACCTTC. The chain couples TRBV6-5 to TRBJ1-2, with D possibly matching TRBD1 (5 bases). CDR1 MNHEY and CDR2 SVGAGI come from the germline V gene. The V and J ends lost 4 bases and 5 bases respectively, with 11 bases between them. The length of the CDR3 is 13 residues.

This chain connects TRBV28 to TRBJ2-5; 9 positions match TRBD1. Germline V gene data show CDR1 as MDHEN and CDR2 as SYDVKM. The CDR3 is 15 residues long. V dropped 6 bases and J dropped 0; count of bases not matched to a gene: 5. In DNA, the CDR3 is TGTGCCAGCAGCAGACAGGGGGGGTACCAAGAGACCCAGTACTTC. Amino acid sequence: CASSRQGGYQETQYF. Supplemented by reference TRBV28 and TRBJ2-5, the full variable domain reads DVKVTQSSRYLVKRTGEKVFLECVQDMDHENMFWYRQDPGLGLRLIYFSYDVKMKEKGDIPEGYSVSREKKERFSLILESASTNQTSMYLCASSRQGGYQETQYFGPGTRLLVL.

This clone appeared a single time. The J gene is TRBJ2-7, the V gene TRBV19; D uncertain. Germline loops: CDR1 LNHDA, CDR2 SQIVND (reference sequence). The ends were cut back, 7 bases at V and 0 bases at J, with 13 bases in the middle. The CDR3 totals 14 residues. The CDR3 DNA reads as TGTGCCAGTAAATTCTCCAAGGGCTCCTACGAGCAGTACTTC. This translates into CASKFSKGSYEQYF.

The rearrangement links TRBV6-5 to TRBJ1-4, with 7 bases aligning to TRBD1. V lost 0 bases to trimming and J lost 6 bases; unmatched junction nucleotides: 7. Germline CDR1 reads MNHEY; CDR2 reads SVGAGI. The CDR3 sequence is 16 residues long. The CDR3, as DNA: TGTGCCAGCAGTTACTCGGTTCGACAGGGTGATGAAAAACTGTTTTTT. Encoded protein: CASSYSVRQGDEKLFF.

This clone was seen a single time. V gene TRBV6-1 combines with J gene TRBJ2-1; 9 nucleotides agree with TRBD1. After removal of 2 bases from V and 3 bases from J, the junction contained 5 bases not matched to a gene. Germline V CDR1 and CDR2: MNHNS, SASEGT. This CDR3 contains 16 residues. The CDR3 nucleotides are TGTGCCAGCAGTGAACTCAAGGGACAGGGCTACAATGAGCAGTTCTTC. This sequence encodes CASSELKGQGYNEQFF.

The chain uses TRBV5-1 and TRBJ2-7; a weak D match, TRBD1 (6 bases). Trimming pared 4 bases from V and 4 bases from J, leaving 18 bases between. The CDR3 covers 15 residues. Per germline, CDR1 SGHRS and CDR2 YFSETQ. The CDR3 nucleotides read TGCGCCAGCAGCGCCGATTCAGGGGAGCTTTACGAGCAGTACTTC. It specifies CASSADSGELYEQYF.

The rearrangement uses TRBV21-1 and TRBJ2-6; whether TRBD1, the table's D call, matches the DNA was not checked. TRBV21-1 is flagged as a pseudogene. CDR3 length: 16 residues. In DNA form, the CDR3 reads TGTGCCAGCAGCAAAGCTAGCAGGGTTGGGGCCAACGTCCTGACTTTC. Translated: CASSKASRVGANVLTF.

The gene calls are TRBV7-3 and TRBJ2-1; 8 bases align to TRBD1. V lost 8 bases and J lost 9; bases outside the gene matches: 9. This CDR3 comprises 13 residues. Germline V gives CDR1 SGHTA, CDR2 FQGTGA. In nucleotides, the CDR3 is TGTGCCAGCTCCGGGACAGGATTCACTGAGCAGTTCTTC. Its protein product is CASSGTGFTEQFF.

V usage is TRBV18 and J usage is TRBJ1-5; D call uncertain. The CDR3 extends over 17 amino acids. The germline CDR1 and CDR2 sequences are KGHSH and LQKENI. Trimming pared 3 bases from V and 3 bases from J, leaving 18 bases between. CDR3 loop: CASSPVRTTAFNQPQHF. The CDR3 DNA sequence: TGTGCCAGCTCACCTGTCAGGACCACCGCGTTCAATCAGCCCCAGCATTTT.

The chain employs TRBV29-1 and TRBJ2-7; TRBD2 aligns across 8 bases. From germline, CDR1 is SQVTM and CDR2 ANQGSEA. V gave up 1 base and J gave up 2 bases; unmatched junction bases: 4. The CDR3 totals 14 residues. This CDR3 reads CSVEGIAGTYEQYF. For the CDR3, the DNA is TGCAGCGTTGAAGGGATAGCGGGAACCTACGAGCAGTACTTC.

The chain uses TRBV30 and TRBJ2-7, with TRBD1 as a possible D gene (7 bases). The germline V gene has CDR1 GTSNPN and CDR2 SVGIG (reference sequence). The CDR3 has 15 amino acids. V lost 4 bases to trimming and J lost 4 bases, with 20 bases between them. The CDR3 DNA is TGTGCCTGGATCCGGAGGGACAGAGAAAAATACGAGCAGTACTTC. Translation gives CAWIRRDREKYEQYF. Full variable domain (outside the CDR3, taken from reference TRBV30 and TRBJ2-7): SQTIHQWPATLVQPVGSPLSLECTVEGTSNPNLYWYRQAAGRGLQLLFYSVGIGQISSEVPQNLSASRPQDRQFILSSKKLLLSDSGFYLCAWIRRDREKYEQYFGPGTRLTVT.

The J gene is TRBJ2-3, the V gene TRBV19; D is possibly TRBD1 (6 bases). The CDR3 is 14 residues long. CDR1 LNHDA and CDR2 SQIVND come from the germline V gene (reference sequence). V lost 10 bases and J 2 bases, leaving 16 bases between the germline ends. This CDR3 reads CATRGQYFTDTQYF. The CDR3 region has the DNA TGTGCCACCCGAGGACAGTATTTCACAGATACGCAGTATTTT.

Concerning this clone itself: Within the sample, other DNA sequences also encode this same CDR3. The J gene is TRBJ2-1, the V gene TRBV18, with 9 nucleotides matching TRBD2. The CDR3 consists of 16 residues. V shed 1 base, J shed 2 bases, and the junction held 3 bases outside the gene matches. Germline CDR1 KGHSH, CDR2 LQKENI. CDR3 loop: CASSPLAGVTYNEQFF. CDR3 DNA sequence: TGTGCCAGCTCACCACTAGCGGGAGTTACCTACAATGAGCAGTTCTTC. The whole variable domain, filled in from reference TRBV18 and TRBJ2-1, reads NAGVMQNPRHLVRRRGQEARLRCSPMKGHSHVYWYRQLPEEGLKFMVYLQKENIIDESGMPKERFSAEFPKEGPSILRIQQVVRGDSAAYFCASSPLAGVTYNEQFFGPGTRLTVL.